Only one count was recorded for the clone carrying this T cell receptor (beta chain). Per the study methods: Reference gene primer amplification gave nucleated cell count estimates. Repertoires were generated with immunoSEQ multiplex PCR, while TCRdb's copy carries only in-frame clones and drops some. For V, J and clone size, that table is used; D and trimming come from the DNA. The table records about 98,000 clones, around 80% of them present only once. CDR1 is LGHDT and CDR2 is YNNKEL in the germline V gene (reference sequence). The CDR3 runs 14 residues. Trimming cost V 1 base and J 3 bases, with 9 bases left between them. This specimen comes from a study of blood T cell repertoires in COVID-19. In the study overall: The study drew acute and convalescent COVID-19 samples from the United States, Italy and Spain.

Material for sequencing was peripheral blood. This chain connects TRBV3-1 (or the pseudogene TRBV3-2) to TRBJ2-5, with D unresolved. This TCR was recovered from a man in his sixties with acute or convalescent COVID-19. The CDR3 region has the DNA TGTGCCAGCAGCCAAGTCAGTGCCAAAGAGACCCAGTACTTC. Its translation is CASSQVSAKETQYF.